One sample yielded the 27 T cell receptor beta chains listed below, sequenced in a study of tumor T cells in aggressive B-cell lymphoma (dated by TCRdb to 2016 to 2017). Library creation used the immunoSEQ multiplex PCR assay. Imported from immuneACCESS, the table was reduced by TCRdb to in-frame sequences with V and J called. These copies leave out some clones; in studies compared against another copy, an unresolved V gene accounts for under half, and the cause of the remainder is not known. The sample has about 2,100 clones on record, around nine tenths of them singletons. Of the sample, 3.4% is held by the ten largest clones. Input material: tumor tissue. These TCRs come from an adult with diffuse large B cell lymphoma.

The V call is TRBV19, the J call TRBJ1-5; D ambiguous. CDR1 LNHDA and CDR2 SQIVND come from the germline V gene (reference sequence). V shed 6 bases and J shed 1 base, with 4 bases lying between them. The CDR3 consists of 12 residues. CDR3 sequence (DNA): TGTGCCAGTAGATCGAGCAATCAGCCCCAGCATTTT. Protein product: CASRSSNQPQHF.

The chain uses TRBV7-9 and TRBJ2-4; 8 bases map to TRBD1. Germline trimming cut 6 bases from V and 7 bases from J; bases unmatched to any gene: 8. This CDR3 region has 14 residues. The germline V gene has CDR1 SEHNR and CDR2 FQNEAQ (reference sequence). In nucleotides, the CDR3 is TGTGCCAGCAGAAGAGGACAGGGCCCCAACATTCAGTACTTC. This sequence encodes CASRRGQGPNIQYF.

The CDR3 DNA sequence: TGTGCCAGCAGCTTAGCCGGGACAATCGGTCTGGAGACCCAGTACTTC. It specifies CASSLAGTIGLETQYF. The rearrangement links TRBV7-2 to TRBJ2-5; D possibly corresponds to TRBD1 (6 bases). Germline loops: CDR1 SGHTA, CDR2 FQGNSA. CDR3 length equals 16 residues. The V end was cut by 0 bases, the J end by 5 bases, with 16 bases between.

Here the CDR3 DNA reads TGTGCCTGGGGCAACCCTGGGGCCAACGTCCTGACTTTC. Amino acid sequence: CAWGNPGANVLTF. The J gene is TRBJ2-6, the V gene TRBV30; D remains ambiguous. Germline V gives CDR1 GTSNPN, CDR2 SVGIG (reference sequence). Between the trimmed V and J ends, which lost 5 bases and 2 bases, there was a span of 7 bases. The CDR3 runs 13 residues.

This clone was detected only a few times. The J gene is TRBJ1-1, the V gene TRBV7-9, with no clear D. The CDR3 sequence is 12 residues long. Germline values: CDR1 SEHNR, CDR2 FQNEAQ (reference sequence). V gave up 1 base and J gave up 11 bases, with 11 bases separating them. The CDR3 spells CASSLGRRMAFF. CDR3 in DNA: TGTGCCAGCAGCTTAGGAAGGAGAATGGCTTTCTTT. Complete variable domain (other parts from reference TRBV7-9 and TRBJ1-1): DTGVSQNPRHKITKRGQNVTFRCDPISEHNRLYWYRQTLGQGPEFLTYFQNEAQLEKSRLLSDRFSAERPKGSFSTLEIQRTEQGDSAMYLCASSLGRRMAFFGQGTRLTVV.

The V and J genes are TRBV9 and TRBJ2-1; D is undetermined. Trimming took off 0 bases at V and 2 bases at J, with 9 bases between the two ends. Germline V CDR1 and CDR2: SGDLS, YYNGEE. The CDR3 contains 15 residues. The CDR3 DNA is TGTGCCAGCAGCGTAGATACAGCCGCCTACAATGAGCAGTTCTTC. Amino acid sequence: CASSVDTAAYNEQFF.

DNA for the CDR3: TGCGCCAGCAGCCAAGATGGGACTAACGCTGAAGCTTTCTTT. This sequence encodes CASSQDGTNAEAFF. This chain uses TRBV4-3 with TRBJ1-1; tentatively, D is TRBD1 (5 bases). The CDR3 loop spans 14 amino acids. Germline loops: CDR1 LGHNA, CDR2 YSLEER. V was shortened by 0 bases and J by 6 bases, with 11 bases between the two germline ends.

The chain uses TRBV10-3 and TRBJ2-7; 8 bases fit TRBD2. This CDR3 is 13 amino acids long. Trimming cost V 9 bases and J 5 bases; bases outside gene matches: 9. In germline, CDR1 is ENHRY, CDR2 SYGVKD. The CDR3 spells CAIKIAGQDEQYF. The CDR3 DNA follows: TGTGCCATTAAGATAGCGGGACAAGACGAGCAGTACTTC.

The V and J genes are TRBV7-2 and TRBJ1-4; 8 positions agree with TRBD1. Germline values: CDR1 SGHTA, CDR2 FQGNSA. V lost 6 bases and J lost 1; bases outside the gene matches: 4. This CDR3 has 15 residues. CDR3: CASSGQGGTNEKLFF. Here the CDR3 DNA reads TGTGCCAGCAGTGGACAGGGAGGAACTAATGAAAAACTGTTTTTT.

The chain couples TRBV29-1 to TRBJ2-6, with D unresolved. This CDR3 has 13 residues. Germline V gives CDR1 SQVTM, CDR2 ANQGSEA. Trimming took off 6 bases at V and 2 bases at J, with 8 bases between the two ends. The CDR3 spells CSVTEPGANVLTF. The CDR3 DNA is TGCAGCGTAACAGAACCTGGGGCCAACGTCCTGACTTTC.

The CDR3 nucleotides read TGCAGCGTTGGATTTGGCAGGGAAATTGAAGCTTTCTTT. Translation gives CSVGFGREIEAFF. This chain joins TRBV29-1 and TRBJ1-1; weak D call: TRBD1 (5 bases). From germline, CDR1 is SQVTM and CDR2 ANQGSEA. The ends were cut back, 4 bases at V and 7 bases at J, with 16 bases in the middle. This CDR3 comprises 13 residues.

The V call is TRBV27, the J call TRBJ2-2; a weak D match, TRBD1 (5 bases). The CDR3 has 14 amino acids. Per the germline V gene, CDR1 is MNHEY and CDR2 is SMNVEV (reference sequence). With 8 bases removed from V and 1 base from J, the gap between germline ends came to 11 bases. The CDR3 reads CASPLQGNTGELFF. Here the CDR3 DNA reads TGTGCCAGCCCCCTCCAGGGGAACACCGGGGAGCTGTTTTTT.

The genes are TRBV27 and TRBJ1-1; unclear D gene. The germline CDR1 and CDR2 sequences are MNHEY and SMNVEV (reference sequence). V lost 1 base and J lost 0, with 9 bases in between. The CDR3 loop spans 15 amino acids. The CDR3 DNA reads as TGTGCCAGCAGTTTATACGGGGTTATGAACACTGAAGCTTTCTTT. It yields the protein CASSLYGVMNTEAFF.

CDR3: CASSPLDRGSNQPQHF. The CDR3 DNA is TGTGCCAGTAGTCCACTCGACAGGGGTAGCAATCAGCCCCAGCATTTT. The chain combines TRBV19 with TRBJ1-5, with 8 bases matching TRBD1. This CDR3 has 16 residues. Germline V gene sequence: CDR1 LNHDA, CDR2 SQIVND (reference sequence). With V trimmed by 5 bases and J by 0 bases, 6 bases remained unmatched.

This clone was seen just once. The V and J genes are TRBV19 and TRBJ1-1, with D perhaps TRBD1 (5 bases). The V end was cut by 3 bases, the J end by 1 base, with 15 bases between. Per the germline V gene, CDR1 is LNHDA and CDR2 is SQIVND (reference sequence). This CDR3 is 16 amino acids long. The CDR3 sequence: CASSMGGGVWNTEAFF. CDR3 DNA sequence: TGTGCCAGTAGTATGGGAGGAGGGGTATGGAACACTGAAGCTTTCTTT. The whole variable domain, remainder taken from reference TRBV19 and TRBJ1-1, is DGGITQSPKYLFRKEGQNVTLSCEQNLNHDAMYWYRQDPGQGLRLIYYSQIVNDFQKGDIAEGYSVSREKKESFPLTVTSAQKNPTAFYLCASSMGGGVWNTEAFFGQGTRLTVV.

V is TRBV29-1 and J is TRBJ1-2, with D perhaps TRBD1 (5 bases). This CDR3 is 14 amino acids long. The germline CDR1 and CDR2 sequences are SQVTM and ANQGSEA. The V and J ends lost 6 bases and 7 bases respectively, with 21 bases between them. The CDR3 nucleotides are TGCAGCGTCGGTGACCCAAGGGTCCAGGGTGGCTACACCTTC. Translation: CSVGDPRVQGGYTF.

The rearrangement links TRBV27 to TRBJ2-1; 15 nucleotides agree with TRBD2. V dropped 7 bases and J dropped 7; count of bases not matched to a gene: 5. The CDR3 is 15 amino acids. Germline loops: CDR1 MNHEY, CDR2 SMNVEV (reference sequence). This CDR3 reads CASIPGLAGGNEQFF. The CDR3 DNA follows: TGTGCCAGCATCCCGGGACTAGCGGGAGGTAATGAGCAGTTCTTC.

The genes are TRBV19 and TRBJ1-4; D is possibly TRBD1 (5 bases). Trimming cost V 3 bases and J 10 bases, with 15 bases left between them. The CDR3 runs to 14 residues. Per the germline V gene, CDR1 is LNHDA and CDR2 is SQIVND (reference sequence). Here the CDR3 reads CASSIGLGGGKLFF. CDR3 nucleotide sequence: TGTGCCAGTAGTATCGGGCTGGGGGGTGGAAAACTGTTTTTT. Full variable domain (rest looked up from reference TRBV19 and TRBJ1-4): DGGITQSPKYLFRKEGQNVTLSCEQNLNHDAMYWYRQDPGQGLRLIYYSQIVNDFQKGDIAEGYSVSREKKESFPLTVTSAQKNPTAFYLCASSIGLGGGKLFFGSGTQLSVL.

CDR3 region: CASSQMGLTEAFF. In DNA form, the CDR3 reads TGCGCCAGCAGCCAAATGGGCCTCACTGAAGCTTTCTTT. The chain joins TRBV4-1 to TRBJ1-1; D uncertain. Per the germline V gene, CDR1 is MGHRA and CDR2 is YSYEKL. V lost 2 bases, J lost 4 bases, and 8 bases lay in between. The CDR3 sequence is 13 residues long.

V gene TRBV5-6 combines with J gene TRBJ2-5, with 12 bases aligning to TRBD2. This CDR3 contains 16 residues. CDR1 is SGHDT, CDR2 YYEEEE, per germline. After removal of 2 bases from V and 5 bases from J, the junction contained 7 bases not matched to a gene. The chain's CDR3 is CASSFKLAGGLETQYF. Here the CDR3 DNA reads TGTGCCAGCAGCTTCAAACTAGCGGGGGGCCTGGAGACCCAGTACTTC.

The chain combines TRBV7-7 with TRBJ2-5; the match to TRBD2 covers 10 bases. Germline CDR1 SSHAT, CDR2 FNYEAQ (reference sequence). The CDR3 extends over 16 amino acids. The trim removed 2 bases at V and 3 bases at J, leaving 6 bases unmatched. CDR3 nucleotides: TGTGCCAGCAGCTTATCCTGGACTAGCGGTAAAGAGACCCAGTACTTC. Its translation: CASSLSWTSGKETQYF. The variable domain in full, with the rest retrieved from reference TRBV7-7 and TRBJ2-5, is GAGVSQSPRYKVTKRGQDVTLRCDPISSHATLYWYQQALGQGPEFLTYFNYEAQPDKSGLPSDRFSAERPEGSISTLTIQRTEQRDSAMYRCASSLSWTSGKETQYFGPGTRLLVL.

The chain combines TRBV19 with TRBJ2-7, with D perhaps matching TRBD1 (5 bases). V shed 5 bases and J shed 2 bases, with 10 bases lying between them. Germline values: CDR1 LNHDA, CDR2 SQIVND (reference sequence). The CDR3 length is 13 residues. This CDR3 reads CASSLGRAYEQYF. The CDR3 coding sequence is TGTGCCAGTAGTTTGGGGCGTGCCTACGAGCAGTACTTC.

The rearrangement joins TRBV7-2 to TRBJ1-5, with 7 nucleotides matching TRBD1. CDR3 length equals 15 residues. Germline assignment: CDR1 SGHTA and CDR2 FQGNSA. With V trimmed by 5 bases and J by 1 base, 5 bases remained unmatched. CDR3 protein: CASSKMTGSNQPQHF. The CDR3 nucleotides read TGTGCCAGCAGCAAGATGACAGGGAGCAATCAGCCCCAGCATTTT.

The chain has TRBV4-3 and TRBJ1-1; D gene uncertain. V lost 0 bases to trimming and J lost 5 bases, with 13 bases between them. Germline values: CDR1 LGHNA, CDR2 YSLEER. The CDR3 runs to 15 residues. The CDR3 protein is CASSQDFTGFTEAFF. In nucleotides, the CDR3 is TGCGCCAGCAGCCAAGATTTTACGGGATTTACTGAAGCTTTCTTT.

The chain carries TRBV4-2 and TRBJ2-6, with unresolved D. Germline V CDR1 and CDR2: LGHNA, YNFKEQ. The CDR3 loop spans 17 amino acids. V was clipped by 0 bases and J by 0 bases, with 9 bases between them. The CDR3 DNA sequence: TGTGCCAGCAGCCAAGAGCGAACGGGCTCTGGGGCCAACGTCCTGACTTTC. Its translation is CASSQERTGSGANVLTF.

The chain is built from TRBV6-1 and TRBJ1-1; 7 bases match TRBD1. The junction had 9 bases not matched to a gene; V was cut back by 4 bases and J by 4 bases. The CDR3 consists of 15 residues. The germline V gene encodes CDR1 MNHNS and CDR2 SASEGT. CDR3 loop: CASSGAGGSGTEAFF. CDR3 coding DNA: TGTGCCAGCAGTGGGGCAGGGGGGTCGGGCACTGAAGCTTTCTTT.

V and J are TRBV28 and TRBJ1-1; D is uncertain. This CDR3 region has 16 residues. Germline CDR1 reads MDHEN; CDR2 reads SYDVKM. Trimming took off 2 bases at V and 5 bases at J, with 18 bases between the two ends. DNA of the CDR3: TGTGCCAGCAGTTTACTGGGCCCGCGGGCCGGAACTGAAGCTTTCTTT. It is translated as CASSLLGPRAGTEAFF.